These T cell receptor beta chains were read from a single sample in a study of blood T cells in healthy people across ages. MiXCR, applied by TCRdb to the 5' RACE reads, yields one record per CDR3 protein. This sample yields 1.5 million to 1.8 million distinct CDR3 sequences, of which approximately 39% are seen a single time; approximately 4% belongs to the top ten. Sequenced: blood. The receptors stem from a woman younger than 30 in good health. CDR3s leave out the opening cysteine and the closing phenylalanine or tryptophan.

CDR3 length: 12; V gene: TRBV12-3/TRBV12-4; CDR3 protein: ASRDIYSYNEQY
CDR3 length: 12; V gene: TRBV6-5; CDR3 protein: ASSSGGSSCEQY
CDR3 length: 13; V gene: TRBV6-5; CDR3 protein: ASSFRDRDAYEQY
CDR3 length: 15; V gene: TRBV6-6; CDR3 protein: ASTHLRGTGESDEQF
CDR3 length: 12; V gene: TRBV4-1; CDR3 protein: ASSQVGGYTEAF
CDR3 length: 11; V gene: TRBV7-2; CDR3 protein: ASSRRNSYEQY
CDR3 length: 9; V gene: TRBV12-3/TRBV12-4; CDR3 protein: ASRRRGGYT
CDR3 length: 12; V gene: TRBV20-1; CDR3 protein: SARDLDRYNEQF
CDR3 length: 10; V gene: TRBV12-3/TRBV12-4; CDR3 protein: ASSPQLGGYT
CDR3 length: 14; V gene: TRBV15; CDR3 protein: ATSRDRGPFAGGYT
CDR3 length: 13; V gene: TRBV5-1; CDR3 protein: ASSLSWDGLYGYT
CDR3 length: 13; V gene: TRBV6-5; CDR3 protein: ASSYSNRGRTEAF